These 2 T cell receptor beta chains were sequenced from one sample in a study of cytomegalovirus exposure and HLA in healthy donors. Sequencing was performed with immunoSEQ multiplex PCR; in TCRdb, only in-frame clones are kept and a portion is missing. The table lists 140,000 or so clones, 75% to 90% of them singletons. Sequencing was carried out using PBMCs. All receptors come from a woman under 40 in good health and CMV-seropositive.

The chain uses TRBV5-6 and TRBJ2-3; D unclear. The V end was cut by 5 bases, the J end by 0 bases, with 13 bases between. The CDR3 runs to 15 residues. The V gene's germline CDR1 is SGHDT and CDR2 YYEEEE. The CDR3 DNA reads TGTGCCAGCAGTCCGCCTATCTCTAGCACAGATACGCAGTATTTT. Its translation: CASSPPISSTDTQYF.

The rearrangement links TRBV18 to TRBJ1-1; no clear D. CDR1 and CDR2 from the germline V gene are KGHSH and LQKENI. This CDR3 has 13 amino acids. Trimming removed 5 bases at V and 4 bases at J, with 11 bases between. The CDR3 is CASSVDERTEAFF. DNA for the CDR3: TGTGCCAGCTCAGTCGACGAGCGCACTGAAGCTTTCTTT.